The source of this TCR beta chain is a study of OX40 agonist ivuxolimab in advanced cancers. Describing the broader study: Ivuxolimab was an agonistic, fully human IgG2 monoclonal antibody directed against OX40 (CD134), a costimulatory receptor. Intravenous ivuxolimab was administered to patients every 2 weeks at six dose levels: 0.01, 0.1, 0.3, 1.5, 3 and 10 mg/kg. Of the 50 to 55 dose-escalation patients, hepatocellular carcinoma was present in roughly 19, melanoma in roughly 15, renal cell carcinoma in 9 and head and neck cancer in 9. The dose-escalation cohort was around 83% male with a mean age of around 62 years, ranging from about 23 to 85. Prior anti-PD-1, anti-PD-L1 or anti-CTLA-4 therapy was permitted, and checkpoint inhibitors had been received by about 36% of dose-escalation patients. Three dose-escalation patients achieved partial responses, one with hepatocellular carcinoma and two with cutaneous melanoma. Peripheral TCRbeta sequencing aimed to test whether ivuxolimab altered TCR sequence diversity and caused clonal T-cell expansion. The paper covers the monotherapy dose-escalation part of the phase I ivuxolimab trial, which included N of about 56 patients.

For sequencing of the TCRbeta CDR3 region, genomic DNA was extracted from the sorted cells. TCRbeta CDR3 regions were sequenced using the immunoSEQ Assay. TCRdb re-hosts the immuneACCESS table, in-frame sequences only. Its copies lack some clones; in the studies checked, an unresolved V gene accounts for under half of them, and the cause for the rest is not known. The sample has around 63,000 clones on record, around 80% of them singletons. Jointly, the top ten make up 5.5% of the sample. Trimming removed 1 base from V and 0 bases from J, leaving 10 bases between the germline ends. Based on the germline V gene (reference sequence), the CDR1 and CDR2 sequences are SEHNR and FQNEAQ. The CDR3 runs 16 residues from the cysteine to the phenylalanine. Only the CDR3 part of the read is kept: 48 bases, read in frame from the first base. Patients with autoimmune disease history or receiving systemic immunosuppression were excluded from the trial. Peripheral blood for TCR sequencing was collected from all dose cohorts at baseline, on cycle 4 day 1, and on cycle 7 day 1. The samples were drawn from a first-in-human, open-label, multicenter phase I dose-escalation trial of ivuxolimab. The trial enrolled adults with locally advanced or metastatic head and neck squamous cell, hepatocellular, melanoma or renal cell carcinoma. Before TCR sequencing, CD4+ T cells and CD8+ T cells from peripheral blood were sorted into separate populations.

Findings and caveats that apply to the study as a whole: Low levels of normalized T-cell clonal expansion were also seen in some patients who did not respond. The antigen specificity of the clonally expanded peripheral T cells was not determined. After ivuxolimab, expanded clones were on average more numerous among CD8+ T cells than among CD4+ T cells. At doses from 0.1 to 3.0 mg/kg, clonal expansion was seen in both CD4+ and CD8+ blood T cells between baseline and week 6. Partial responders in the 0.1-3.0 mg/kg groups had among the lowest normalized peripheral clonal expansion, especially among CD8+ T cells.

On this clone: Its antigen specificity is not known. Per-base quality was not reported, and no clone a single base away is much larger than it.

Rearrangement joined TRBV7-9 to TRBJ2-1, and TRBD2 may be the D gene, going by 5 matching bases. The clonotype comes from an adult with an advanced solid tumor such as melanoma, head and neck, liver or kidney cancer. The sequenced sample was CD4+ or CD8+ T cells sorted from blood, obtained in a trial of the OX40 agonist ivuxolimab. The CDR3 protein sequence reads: CASSLDTGISYNEQFF. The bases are TGTGCCAGCAGCTTAGATACGGGAATCTCCTACAATGAGCAGTTCTTC.